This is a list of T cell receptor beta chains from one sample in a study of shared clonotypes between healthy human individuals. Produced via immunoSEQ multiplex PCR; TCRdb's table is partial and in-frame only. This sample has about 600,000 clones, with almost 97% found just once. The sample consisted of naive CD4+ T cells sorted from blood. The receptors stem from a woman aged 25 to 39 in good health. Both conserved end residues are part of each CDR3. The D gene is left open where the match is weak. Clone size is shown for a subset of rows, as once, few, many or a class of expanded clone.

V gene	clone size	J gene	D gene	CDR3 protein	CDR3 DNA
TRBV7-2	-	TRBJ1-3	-	CASSLNRVSSGNTIYF	TGTGCCAGCAGCTTGAACAGAGTTAGCTCTGGAAACACCATATATTTT
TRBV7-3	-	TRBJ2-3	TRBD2	CASSLRPSGTSTDTQYF	TGTGCCAGCAGCTTACGCCCTAGCGGGACAAGCACAGATACGCAGTATTTT
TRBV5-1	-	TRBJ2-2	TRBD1	CASRLQGERAGELFF	TGCGCCAGCAGATTACAGGGGGAGAGAGCCGGGGAGCTGTTTTTT
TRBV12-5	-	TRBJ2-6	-	CASGRCTAGQSRANVLTF	TGTGCTAGTGGTCGCTGTACTGCAGGACAAAGTCGGGCCAACGTCCTGACTTTC
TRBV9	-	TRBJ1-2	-	CASSVAEGTFYGYTF	TGTGCCAGCAGCGTAGCGGAGGGGACCTTCTATGGCTACACCTTC
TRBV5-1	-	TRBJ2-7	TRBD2	CASSLGTSGVLYEQYF	TGCGCCAGCAGCTTGGGGACTAGCGGGGTTCTGTACGAGCAGTACTTC
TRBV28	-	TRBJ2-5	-	CASIHGGRGATQYF	TGTGCCAGCATCCATGGGGGCAGGGGAGCGACCCAGTACTTC
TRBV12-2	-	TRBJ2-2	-	CASRSKLAKAGELFF	TGTGCAAGTCGCTCGAAACTAGCTAAGGCCGGGGAGCTGTTTTTT
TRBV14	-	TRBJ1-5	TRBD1	CASSQEGDRVSCNQPQHF	TGTGCCAGCAGCCAAGAAGGGGACAGGGTGTCTTGCAATCAGCCCCAGCATTTT
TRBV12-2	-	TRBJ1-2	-	CASQIFRAGVFCGYTF	TGTGCAAGTCAAATTTTTCGGGCAGGGGTATTCTGTGGCTACACCTTC
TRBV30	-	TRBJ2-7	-	CAWSVSAPGDEQYF	TGTGCCTGGAGTGTTTCGGCCCCCGGCGACGAGCAGTACTTC
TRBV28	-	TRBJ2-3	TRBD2	CATRSWEAGGTDTQYF	TGTGCCACCCGATCGTGGGAAGCGGGGGGCACAGATACGCAGTATTTT
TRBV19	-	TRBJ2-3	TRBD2	CASSTSGGRGTDTQYF	TGTGCCAGTAGTACCTCCGGCGGGAGGGGCACAGATACGCAGTATTTT
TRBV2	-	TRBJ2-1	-	CAIGGGPRGVYNEQFF	TGTGCCATCGGAGGGGGACCGCGAGGGGTCTACAATGAGCAGTTCTTC
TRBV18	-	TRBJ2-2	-	CASSQAAGPMNTGELFF	TGTGCCAGCTCACAAGCCGCGGGACCGATGAACACCGGGGAGCTGTTTTTT
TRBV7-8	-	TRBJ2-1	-	CASSLVGSGRSSYNEQFF	TGTGCCAGCAGCTTAGTAGGGTCGGGCAGAAGCTCCTACAATGAGCAGTTCTTC
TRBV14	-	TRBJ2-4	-	CASSQVGPRAKNIQYF	TGTGCCAGCAGCCAAGTTGGTCCCCGGGCCAAAAACATTCAGTACTTC
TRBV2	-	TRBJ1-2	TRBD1	CASRLTGDGGYTF	TGTGCCAGCAGACTGACAGGGGACGGCGGCTACACCTTC
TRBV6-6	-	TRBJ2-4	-	CASMTGSSHIQYF	TGTGCCAGCATGACGGGAAGCAGCCACATTCAGTACTTC
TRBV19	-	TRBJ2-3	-	CASSLGVGETDTQYF	TGTGCCAGCAGTCTAGGGGTGGGGGAAACAGATACGCAGTATTTT
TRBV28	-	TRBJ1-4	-	CASSGQQILATNEKLFF	TGTGCCAGCAGCGGTCAACAGATCCTCGCAACTAATGAAAAACTGTTTTTT
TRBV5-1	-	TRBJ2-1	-	CASSLDSYREQFF	TGCGCCAGCAGCTTGGACAGTTACAGGGAGCAGTTCTTC
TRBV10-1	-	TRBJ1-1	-	CASSDLQGMNTEAFF	TGCGCCAGCAGTGACCTCCAGGGAATGAACACTGAAGCTTTCTTT
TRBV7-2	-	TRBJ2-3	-	CASSLVLRSTDTQYF	TGTGCCAGCAGCTTAGTCCTCCGGAGCACAGATACGCAGTATTTT
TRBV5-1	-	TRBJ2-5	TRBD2	CASSLGTSGNSQYF	TGCGCCAGCAGCCTCGGGACTAGCGGGAATAGCCAGTACTTC
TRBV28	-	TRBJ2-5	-	CASTQRGGGLETQYF	TGTGCCAGCACTCAACGCGGAGGGGGGTTAGAGACCCAGTACTTC
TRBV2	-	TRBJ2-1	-	CASNAGPYNEQFF	TGTGCCAGCAATGCGGGGCCCTACAATGAGCAGTTCTTC
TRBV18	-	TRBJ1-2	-	CASSPGLGTNYGYTF	TGTGCCAGCTCACCCGGACTTGGTACTAACTATGGCTACACCTTC
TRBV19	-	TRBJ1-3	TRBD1	CASSIPGTGNIISGNTIYF	TGTGCCAGTAGTATACCCGGGACAGGAAATATCATCTCTGGAAACACCATATATTTT
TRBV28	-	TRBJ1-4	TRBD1	CASSFGTGVPGNEKLFF	TGTGCCAGCAGTTTTGGGACAGGGGTTCCGGGTAATGAAAAACTGTTTTTT
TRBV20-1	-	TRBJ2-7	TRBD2	CKLAGGYEQYF	TGCAAACTAGCGGGAGGATACGAGCAGTACTTC
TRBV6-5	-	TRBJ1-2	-	CASQLDRNYGYTF	TGTGCCAGCCAGCTAGACAGGAACTATGGCTACACCTTC
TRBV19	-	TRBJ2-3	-	CASTKASTDTQYF	TGTGCCAGTACCAAGGCTTCCACAGATACGCAGTATTTT
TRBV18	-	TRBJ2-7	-	CASSGGEQYF	TGTGCCAGCTCAGGAGGGGAGCAGTACTTC
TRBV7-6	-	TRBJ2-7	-	CASSRGSSYEQYF	TGTGCCAGCAGCCGGGGTAGCTCCTACGAGCAGTACTTC
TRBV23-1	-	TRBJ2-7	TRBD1	CASSRDRGHEQYF	TGCGCCAGCAGTAGGGACAGGGGGCACGAGCAGTACTTC
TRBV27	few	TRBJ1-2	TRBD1	CASSPSNRGAYTF	TGTGCCAGCAGCCCCTCCAACAGGGGGGCCTACACCTTC
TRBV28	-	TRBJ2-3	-	CASSFGGSDTQYF	TGTGCCAGCAGTTTTGGAGGGAGTGATACGCAGTATTTT
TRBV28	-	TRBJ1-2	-	CASSLGEANYGYTF	TGTGCCAGCAGTTTAGGGGAAGCTAACTATGGCTACACCTTC
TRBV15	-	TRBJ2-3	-	CATSMRRSEADTQYF	TGTGCCACCAGCATGCGGCGGTCCGAGGCAGATACGCAGTATTTT
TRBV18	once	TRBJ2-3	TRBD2	CASSPMNSGLALSADTQYF	TGTGCCAGCTCACCTATGAACTCGGGACTAGCTTTGTCGGCAGATACGCAGTATTTT
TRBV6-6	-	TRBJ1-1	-	CASSYSAGNTEAFF	TGTGCCAGCAGTTACTCGGCAGGGAACACTGAAGCTTTCTTT
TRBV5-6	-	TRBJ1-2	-	CASSPYTGDGYTF	TGTGCCAGCAGCCCTTACACGGGTGACGGCTACACCTTC
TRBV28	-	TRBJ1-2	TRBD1	CASSLSTGGAHYGYTF	TGTGCCAGCAGTCTCAGTACAGGGGGCGCACACTATGGCTACACCTTC
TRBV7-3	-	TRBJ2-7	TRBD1	CASSSRDRAREQYF	TGTGCCAGCAGCTCCCGGGACAGGGCGAGAGAGCAGTACTTC
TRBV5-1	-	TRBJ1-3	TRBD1	CASRQGVSGNTIYF	TGCGCCAGCAGACAGGGGGTATCTGGAAACACCATATATTTT
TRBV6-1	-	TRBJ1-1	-	CASMEGRNTEAFF	TGTGCCAGCATGGAGGGAAGGAACACTGAAGCTTTCTTT
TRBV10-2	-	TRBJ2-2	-	CASSQGSGELFF	TGCGCCAGCAGTCAGGGTTCCGGGGAGCTGTTTTTT
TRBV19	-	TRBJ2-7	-	CASSIAASQSSYEQYF	TGTGCCAGTAGTATAGCGGCGTCCCAGAGCTCCTACGAGCAGTACTTC
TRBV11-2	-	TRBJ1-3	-	CASSPSTGYSGNTIYF	TGTGCCAGCAGCCCCTCGACAGGATATTCTGGAAACACCATATATTTT
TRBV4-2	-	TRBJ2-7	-	CASSQVGRGRADYEQYF	TGTGCCAGCAGCCAAGTGGGAAGGGGCAGGGCGGACTACGAGCAGTACTTC